This T cell receptor beta chain emerged from a study of OX40 agonist ivuxolimab in advanced cancers. Study in general: Patients treated during dose escalation were battling hepatocellular carcinoma, melanoma, renal cell or head and neck cancer. Treatment received earlier with anti-PD-1, anti-PD-L1 or anti-CTLA-4 agents was allowed, and more than 30% had some.

Produced via immunoSEQ multiplex PCR; TCRdb's table is partial and in-frame only. Of about 71,000 clones listed, 90% to 95% are singletons. Germline V gene lookup returns CDR1 LNHDA and CDR2 SQIVND (reference sequence). The germline V and J ends were trimmed by 6 bases and 4 bases, with 6 bases remaining between them. This CDR3 is built from 11 residues. Broader study findings: Antigen specificity of clonally expanded peripheral T cells was not established. At 0.1 to 3.0 mg/kg and by week 6, CD4+ and CD8+ T cells in the blood had expanded clonally.

Note on this clone: The antigen is undetermined.

The TCR comes from an adult with an advanced solid tumor such as melanoma, head and neck, liver or kidney cancer. V and J are TRBV19 and TRBJ1-1; D call uncertain. The sample was CD4+ or CD8+ T cells sorted from blood, taken in a trial of the OX40 agonist ivuxolimab. Here the CDR3 DNA reads TGTGCCAGTAGGTATGGCACTGAAGCTTTCTTT. Translating it yields CASRYGTEAFF.